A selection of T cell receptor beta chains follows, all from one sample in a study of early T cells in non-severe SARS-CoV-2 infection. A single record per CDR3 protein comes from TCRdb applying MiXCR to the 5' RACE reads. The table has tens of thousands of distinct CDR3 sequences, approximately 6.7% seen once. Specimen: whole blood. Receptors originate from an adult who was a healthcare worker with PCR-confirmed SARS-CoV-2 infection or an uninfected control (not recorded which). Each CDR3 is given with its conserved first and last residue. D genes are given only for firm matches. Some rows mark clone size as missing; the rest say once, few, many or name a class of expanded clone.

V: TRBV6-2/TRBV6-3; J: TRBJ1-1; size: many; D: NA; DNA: TGTGCCAGCAGTCCCCGCAAGAACACTGAAGCTTTCTTT; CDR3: CASSPRKNTEAFF
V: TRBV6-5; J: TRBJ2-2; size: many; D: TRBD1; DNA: TGTGCCAGCAGTGGACAGGGGGCCTACACCGGGGAGCTGTTTTTT; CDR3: CASSGQGAYTGELFF
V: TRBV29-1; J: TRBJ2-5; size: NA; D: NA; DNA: TGCAGCGCCCCTTGGGGAGAGACCCAGTACTTC; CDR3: CSAPWGETQYF
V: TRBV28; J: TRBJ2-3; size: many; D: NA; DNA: TGTGCCAGCAGTTTAGAAGCCCGGGAATGGAACACAGATACGCAGTATTTT; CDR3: CASSLEAREWNTDTQYF
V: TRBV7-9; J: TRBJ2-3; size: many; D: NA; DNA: TGTGCCTTCCTTCGGGGCACAGATACGCAGTATTTT; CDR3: CAFLRGTDTQYF
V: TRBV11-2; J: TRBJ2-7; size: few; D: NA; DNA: TGTGCCAGCAGCTTAGGAACGGGGTTCGAGCAGTACTTC; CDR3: CASSLGTGFEQYF
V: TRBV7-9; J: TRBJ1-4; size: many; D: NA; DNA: TGTGCCAGTCGGACTTCAGGGATAAATGAAAAACTGTTTTTT; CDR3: CASRTSGINEKLFF
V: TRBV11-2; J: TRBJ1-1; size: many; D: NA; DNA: TGTGCCAGCAGCTTATCCGCTGCGGCGCCAGAAGCTTTCTTT; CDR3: CASSLSAAAPEAFF
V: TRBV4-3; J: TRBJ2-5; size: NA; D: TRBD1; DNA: TGCGCCAGCAGCCAAGATAGACCAGACAGGGGGTTCTTGGAGACCCAGTACTTC; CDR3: CASSQDRPDRGFLETQYF
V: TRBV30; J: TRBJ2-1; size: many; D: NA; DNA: TGTGCCTGGAGTCCGGGCTATGAGCAGTTCTTC; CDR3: CAWSPGYEQFF
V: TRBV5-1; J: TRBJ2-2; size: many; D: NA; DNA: TGCGCCAGCAGCGGGAGTGGCCGGGGCACCGGGGAGCTGTTTTTT; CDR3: CASSGSGRGTGELFF
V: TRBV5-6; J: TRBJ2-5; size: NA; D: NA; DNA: TGTGCCAGCAGCGAACGAGGGGGTTGGGAGACCCAGTACTTC; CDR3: CASSERGGWETQYF
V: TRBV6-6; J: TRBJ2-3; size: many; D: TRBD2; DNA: TGTGCCAGCAGTTCCGCGGGGGACCTCAATACGCAGTATTTT; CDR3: CASSSAGDLNTQYF
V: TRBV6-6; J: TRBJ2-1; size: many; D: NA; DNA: TGTGCCAGCAGTTACTCTGGGGGACCGACCGAGCAGTTCTTC; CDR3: CASSYSGGPTEQFF
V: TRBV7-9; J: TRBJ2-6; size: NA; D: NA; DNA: TGTGCCAGCAGCGCAAGGACGCAGAGCTCTGGGGCCAACGTCCTGACTTTC; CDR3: CASSARTQSSGANVLTF
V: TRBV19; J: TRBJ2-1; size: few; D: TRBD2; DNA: TGTGCCAGTAGTGGGACTAGCGGGGGGCTCCCTTACAATGAGCAGTTCTTC; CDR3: CASSGTSGGLPYNEQFF
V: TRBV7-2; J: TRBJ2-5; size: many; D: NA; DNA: TGTGCCAGCAGCAGGGGGACGGGGAATTTCCAAGAGACCCAGTACTTC; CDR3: CASSRGTGNFQETQYF
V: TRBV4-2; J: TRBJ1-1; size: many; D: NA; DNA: TGTGCCAGCAGCCAAGAAGTAGACACTGAAGCTTTCTTT; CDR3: CASSQEVDTEAFF
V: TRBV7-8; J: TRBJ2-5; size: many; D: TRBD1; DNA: TGTGCCAGCAGCGCCTTTAGGGACAGGGGGGAGACCCAGTACTTC; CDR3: CASSAFRDRGETQYF
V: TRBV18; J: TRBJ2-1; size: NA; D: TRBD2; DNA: TGTGCCAGCTCACCGCGGGCGGGGGACTCCTACAATGAGCAGTTCTTC; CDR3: CASSPRAGDSYNEQFF
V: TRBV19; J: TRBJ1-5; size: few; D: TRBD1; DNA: TGTGCCAGTACCCTAGGAGGAACAGGGGGCTTACAGCCCCAGCATTTT; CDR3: CASTLGGTGGLQPQHF
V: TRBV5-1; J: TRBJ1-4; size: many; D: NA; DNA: TGCGCCAGCAGCTTGTCCCCAGGGGAAAAACTGTTTTTT; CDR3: CASSLSPGEKLFF
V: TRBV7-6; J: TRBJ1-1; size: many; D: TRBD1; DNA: TGTGCCAGCAGCTTAGCGGGACAGGGTGACACTGAAGCTTTCTTT; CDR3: CASSLAGQGDTEAFF
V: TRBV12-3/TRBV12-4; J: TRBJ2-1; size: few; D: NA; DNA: TGTGCCAGCAGTTTCGTGAGGGGTCCCTACAATGAGCAGTTCTTC; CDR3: CASSFVRGPYNEQFF
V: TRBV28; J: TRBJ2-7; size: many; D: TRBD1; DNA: TGTGCCAGCAGTCACAACGGACAGGGGAGGTACGAGCAGTACTTC; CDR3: CASSHNGQGRYEQYF
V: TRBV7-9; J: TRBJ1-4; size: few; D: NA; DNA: TGTGCCAGCAGCCGCCGGGCGGGTGCAACTAATGAAAAACTGTTTTTT; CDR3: CASSRRAGATNEKLFF
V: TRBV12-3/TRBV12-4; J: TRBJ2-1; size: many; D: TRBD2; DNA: TGTGCCAGCAGTATCGCTGGGCGGGGGGTCAATGAGCAGTTCTTC; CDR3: CASSIAGRGVNEQFF
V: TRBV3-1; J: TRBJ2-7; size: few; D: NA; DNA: TGTGCCAGCAGCCAAGGTCCGGGGCCCTACGAGCAGTACTTC; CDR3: CASSQGPGPYEQYF
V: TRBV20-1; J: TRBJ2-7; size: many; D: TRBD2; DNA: TGCAGTGCCAGGACTAGCGGGACCTACGAGCAGTACTTC; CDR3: CSARTSGTYEQYF
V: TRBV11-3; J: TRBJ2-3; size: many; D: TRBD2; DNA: TGTGCCAGCAGCTTATTTAGCGGGGGCACAGATACGCAGTATTTT; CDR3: CASSLFSGGTDTQYF
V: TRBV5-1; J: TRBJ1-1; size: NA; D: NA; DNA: TGCGCCAGCAGCAGTCCACCCAAGGGACGGTTGAACACTGAAGCTTTCTTT; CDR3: CASSSPPKGRLNTEAFF
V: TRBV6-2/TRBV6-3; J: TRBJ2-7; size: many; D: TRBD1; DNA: TGTGCCAGCAGTTATCGGGACAGGGCCTACGAGCAGTACTTC; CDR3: CASSYRDRAYEQYF
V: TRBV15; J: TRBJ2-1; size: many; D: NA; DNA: TGTGCCACCAGCAGACCAGGAGGCAATGAGCAGTTCTTC; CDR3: CATSRPGGNEQFF
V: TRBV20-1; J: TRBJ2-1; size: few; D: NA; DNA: TGCAGTGCTAGAAGACCCGGGCTAGCTTACAATGAGCAGTTCTTC; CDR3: CSARRPGLAYNEQFF
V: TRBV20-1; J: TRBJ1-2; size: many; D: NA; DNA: TGCAGTGCTAGAGTTGGGGGGAACTATGGCTACACCTTC; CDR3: CSARVGGNYGYTF
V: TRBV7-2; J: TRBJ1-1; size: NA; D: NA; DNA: TGTGCCAGCAGCCCCCGGAAGGGACTGAACACTGAAGCTTTCTTT; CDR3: CASSPRKGLNTEAFF
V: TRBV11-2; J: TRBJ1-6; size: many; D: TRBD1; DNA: TGTGCCAGCAGCTCTGGGACAGGTCCAGTTTCACCCCTCCACTTT; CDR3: CASSSGTGPVSPLHF
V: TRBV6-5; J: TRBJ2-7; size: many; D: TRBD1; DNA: TGTGCCAGCAGACGGACAGGGCGCTCCTACGAGCAGTACTTC; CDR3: CASRRTGRSYEQYF
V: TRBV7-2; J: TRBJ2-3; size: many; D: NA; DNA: TGTGCCAGCAGACCAGAGGGAGATACGCAGTATTTT; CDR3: CASRPEGDTQYF
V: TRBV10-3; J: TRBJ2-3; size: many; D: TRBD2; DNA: TGTGCCATCAGTGAGTCCCTGACTAGCCGTAGCGCAGATACGCAGTATTTT; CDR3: CAISESLTSRSADTQYF
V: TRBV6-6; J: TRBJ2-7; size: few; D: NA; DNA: TGTGCCAGCAGTAAAACCTACGAGCAGTACTTC; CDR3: CASSKTYEQYF
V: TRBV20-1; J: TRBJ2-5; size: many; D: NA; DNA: TGCAGTGCAGAGAAATCCGAGACCCAGTACTTC; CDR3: CSAEKSETQYF
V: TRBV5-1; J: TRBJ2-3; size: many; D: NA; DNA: TGCGCCAGCAGCTTGTCAGGGAGTAAGTGGACGCAGTATTTT; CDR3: CASSLSGSKWTQYF
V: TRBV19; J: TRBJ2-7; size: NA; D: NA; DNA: TGTGCCAGTTCCCGACAGCTAAGCTCCTACGAGCAGTACTTC; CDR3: CASSRQLSSYEQYF
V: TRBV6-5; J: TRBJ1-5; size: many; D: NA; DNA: TGTGCCAGCAGTTACTCGTCAGGACAGCCCCAGCATTTT; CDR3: CASSYSSGQPQHF
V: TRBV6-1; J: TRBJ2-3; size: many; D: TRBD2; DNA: TGTGCCAGCAGTGCCCTAGCGGGGGTCTCGGGTACAGATACGCAGTATTTT; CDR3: CASSALAGVSGTDTQYF
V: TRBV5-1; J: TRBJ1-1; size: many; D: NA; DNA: TGCGCCAGCAGCTTGGCCCTTTCTGGGTTGGGCACTGAAGCTTTCTTT; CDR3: CASSLALSGLGTEAFF
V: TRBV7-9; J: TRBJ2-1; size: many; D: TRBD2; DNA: TGTGCCAGCAGCCAGAGCGGGGTACTAAGCTCCTACAATGAGCAGTTCTTC; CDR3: CASSQSGVLSSYNEQFF
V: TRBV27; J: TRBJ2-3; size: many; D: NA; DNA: TGTGCCAGCAGTCAACAGATTACTAGCACAGATACGCAGTATTTT; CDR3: CASSQQITSTDTQYF
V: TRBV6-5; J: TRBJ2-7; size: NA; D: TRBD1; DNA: TGTGCCAGCAGTTACTCCGGGGCAGGGGGCTTCCCCTACGAGCAGTACTTC; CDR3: CASSYSGAGGFPYEQYF
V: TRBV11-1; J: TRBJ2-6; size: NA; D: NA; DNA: TGTGCCAGCAGCTTAGCGGCGGGGACAGGGGCCAACGTCCTGACTTTC; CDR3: CASSLAAGTGANVLTF
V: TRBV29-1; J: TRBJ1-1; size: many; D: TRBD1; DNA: TGCAGCGTTGAAGTACCCGGGGGAGGGGGCCGGAGTATCAACACTGAAGCTTTCTTT; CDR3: CSVEVPGGGGRSINTEAFF
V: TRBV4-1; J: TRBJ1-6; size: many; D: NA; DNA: TGCGCCAGCAGCCAAGAAACGGCCCAGAATTCACCCCTCCACTTT; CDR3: CASSQETAQNSPLHF
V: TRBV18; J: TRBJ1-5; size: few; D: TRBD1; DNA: TGTGCCAGCTCACCCGGGACAGGGGGTTTGGAGCCCCAGCATTTT; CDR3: CASSPGTGGLEPQHF
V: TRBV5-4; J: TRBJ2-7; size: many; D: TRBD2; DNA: TGTGCCAGCAGCATGGGAGGGGTGAGGGAGCAGTACTTC; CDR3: CASSMGGVREQYF
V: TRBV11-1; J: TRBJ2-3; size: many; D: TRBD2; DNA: TGTGCCAGCGATCGGGCTAGCGGGGGGACAGATACGCAGTATTTT; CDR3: CASDRASGGTDTQYF
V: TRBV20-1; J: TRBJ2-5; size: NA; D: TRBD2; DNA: TGCAGTGCTAGATCGGGTGCGGGGGGGCGGCAGGAGACCCAGTACTTC; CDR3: CSARSGAGGRQETQYF
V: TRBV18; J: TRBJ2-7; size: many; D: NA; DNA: TGTGCCAGCTCACCACCGCACGAGCAGTACTTC; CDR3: CASSPPHEQYF
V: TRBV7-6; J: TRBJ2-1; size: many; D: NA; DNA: TGTGCCAGCAGCTTAAACCCGACGAGCTCCTACAATGAGCAGTTCTTC; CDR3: CASSLNPTSSYNEQFF